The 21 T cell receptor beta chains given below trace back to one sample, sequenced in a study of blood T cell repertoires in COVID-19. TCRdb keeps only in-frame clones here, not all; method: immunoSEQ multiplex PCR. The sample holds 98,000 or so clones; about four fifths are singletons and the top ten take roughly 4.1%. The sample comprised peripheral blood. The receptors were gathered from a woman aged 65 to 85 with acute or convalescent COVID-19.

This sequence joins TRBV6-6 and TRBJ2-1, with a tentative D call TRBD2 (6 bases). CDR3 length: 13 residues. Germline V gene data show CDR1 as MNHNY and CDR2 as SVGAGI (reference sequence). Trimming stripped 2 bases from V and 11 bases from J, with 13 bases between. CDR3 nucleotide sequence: TGTGCCAGCAGTTACCCGGAAGCGGGCCAGCAGTTCTTC. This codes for CASSYPEAGQQFF.

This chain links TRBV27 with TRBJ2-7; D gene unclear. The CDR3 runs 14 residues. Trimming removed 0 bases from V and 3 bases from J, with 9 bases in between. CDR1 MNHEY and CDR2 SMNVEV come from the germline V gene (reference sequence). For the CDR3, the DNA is TGTGCCAGCAGTTTATCCCAAGCCGGCTACGAGCAGTACTTC. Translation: CASSLSQAGYEQYF.

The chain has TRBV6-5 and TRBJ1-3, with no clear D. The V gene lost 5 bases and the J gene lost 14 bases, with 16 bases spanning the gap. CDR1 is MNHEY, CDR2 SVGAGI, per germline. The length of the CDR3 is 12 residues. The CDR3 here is CASSRTSSPLYF. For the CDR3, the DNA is TGTGCCAGCAGTCGCACTAGCTCCCCTTTATATTTT.

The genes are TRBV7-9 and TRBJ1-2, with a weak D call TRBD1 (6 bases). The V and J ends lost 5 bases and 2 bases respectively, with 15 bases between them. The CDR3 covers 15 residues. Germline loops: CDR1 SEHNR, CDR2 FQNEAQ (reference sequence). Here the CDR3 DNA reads TGTGCCAGCAGCCTCGGGACATCACCGAACTATGGCTACACCTTC. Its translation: CASSLGTSPNYGYTF.

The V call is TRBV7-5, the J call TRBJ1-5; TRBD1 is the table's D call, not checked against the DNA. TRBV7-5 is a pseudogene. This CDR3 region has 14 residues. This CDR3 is CARSLDRVGQPQHF. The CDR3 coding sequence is TGTGCCAGAAGCTTGGACAGGGTAGGCCAGCCCCAGCATTTT.

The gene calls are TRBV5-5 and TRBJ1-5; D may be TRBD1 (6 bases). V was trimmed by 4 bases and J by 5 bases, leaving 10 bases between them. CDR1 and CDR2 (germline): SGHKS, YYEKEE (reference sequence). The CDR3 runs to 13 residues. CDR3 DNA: TGTGCCAGCAGCACGACAGGCGATCAGCCCCAGCATTTT. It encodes CASSTTGDQPQHF.

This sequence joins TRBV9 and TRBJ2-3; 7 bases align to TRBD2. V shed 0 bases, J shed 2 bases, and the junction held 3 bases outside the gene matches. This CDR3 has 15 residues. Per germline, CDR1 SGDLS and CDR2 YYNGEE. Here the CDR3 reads CASSVGRGTTDTQYF. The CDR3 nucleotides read TGTGCCAGCAGCGTAGGGCGGGGGACCACAGATACGCAGTATTTT. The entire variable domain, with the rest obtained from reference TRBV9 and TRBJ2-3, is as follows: DSGVTQTPKHLITATGQRVTLRCSPRSGDLSVYWYQQSLDQGLQFLIQYYNGEERAKGNILERFSAQQFPDLHSELNLSSLELGDSALYFCASSVGRGTTDTQYFGPGTRLTVL.

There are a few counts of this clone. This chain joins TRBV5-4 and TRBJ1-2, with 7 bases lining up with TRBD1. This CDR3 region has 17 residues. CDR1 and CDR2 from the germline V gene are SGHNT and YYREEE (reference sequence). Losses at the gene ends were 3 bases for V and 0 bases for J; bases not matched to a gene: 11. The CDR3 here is CASSYITGTAANYGYTF. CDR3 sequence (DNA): TGTGCCAGCAGCTATATAACCGGGACAGCGGCTAACTATGGCTACACCTTC. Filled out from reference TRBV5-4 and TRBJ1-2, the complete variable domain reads ETGVTQSPTHLIKTRGQQVTLRCSSQSGHNTVSWYQQALGQGPQFIFQYYREEENGRGNFPPRFSGLQFPNYSSELNVNALELDDSALYLCASSYITGTAANYGYTFGSGTRLTVV.

The CDR3 region has the DNA TGTGCCAGCAGTTCCGGACAGGGATGGACCTACGAGCAGTACTTC. This codes for CASSSGQGWTYEQYF. This rearrangement joins TRBV28 to TRBJ2-7; 8 bases are shared with TRBD1. V lost 4 bases and J lost 2; bases outside the gene matches: 7. The germline V gene has CDR1 MDHEN and CDR2 SYDVKM. The CDR3 loop spans 15 amino acids. The full variable domain, completed using reference TRBV28 and TRBJ2-7, is DVKVTQSSRYLVKRTGEKVFLECVQDMDHENMFWYRQDPGLGLRLIYFSYDVKMKEKGDIPEGYSVSREKKERFSLILESASTNQTSMYLCASSSGQGWTYEQYFGPGTRLTVT.

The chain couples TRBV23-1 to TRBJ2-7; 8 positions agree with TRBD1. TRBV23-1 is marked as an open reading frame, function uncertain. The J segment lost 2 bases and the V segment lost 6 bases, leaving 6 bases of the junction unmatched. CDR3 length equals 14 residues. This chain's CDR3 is CASRSGQATYEQYF. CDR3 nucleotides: TGCGCCAGCAGATCGGGACAGGCGACCTACGAGCAGTACTTC.

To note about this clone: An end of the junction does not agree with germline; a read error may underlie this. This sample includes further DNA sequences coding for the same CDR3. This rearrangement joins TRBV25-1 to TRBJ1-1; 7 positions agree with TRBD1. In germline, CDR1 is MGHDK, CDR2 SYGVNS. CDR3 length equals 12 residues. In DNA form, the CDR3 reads TGTGCCAGCAGTAACAGGGGCACTGAAGCCTTCTTT. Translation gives CASSNRGTEAFF.

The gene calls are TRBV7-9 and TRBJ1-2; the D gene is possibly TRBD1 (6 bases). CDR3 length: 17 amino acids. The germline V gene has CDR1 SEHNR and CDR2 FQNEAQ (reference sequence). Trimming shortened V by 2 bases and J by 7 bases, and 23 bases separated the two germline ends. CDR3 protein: CASSLIGVQGEGAGYTF. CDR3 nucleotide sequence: TGTGCCAGCAGCTTAATAGGGGTACAGGGTGAAGGAGCTGGCTACACCTTC. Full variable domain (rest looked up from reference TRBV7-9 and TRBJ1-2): DTGVSQNPRHKITKRGQNVTFRCDPISEHNRLYWYRQTLGQGPEFLTYFQNEAQLEKSRLLSDRFSAERPKGSFSTLEIQRTEQGDSAMYLCASSLIGVQGEGAGYTFGSGTRLTVV.

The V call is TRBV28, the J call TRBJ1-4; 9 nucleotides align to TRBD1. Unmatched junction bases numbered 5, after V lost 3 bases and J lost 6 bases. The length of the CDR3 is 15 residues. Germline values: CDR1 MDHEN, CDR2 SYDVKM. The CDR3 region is CASSFLQGADEKLFF. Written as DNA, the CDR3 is TGTGCCAGCAGTTTCCTACAGGGGGCCGATGAAAAACTGTTTTTT.

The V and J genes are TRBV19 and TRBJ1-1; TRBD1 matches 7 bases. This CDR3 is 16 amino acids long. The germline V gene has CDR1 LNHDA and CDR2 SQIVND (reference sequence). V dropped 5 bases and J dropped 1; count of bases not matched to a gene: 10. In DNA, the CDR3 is TGTGCCAGTAGTGTAATGACAGGGTCTCGGAACACTGAAGCTTTCTTT. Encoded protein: CASSVMTGSRNTEAFF.

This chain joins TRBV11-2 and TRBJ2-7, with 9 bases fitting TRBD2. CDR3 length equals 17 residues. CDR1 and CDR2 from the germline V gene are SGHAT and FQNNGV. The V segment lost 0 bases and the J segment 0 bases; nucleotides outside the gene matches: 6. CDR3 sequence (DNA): TGTGCCAGCAGCTTAGATGTTAGCGGGAGTAGCTCCTACGAGCAGTACTTC. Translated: CASSLDVSGSSSYEQYF.

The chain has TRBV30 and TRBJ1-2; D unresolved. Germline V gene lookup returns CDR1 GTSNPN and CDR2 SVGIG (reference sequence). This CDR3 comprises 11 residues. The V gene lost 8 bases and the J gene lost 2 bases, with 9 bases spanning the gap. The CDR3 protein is CATSENYGYTF. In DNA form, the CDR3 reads TGTGCCACGTCGGAGAACTATGGCTACACCTTC. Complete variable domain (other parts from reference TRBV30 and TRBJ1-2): SQTIHQWPATLVQPVGSPLSLECTVEGTSNPNLYWYRQAAGRGLQLLFYSVGIGQISSEVPQNLSASRPQDRQFILSSKKLLLSDSGFYLCATSENYGYTFGSGTRLTVV.

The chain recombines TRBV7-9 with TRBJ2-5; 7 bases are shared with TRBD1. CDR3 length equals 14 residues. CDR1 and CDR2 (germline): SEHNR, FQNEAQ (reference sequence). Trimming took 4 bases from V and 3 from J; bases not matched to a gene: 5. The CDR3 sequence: CASSWDSVKETQYF. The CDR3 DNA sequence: TGTGCCAGCAGCTGGGACAGCGTTAAAGAGACCCAGTACTTC.

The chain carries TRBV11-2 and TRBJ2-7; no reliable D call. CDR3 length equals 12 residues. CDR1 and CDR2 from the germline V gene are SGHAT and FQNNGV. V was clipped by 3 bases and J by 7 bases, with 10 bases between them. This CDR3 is CASSFTHGEQYF. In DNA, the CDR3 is TGTGCCAGCAGCTTTACCCACGGGGAGCAGTACTTC.

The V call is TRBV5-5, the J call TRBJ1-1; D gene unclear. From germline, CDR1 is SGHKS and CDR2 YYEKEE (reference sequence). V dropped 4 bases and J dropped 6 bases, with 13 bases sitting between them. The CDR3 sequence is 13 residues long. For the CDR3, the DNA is TGTGCCAGCAGCCTGGCCGGGTTCGCTGAAGCTTTCTTT. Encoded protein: CASSLAGFAEAFF.

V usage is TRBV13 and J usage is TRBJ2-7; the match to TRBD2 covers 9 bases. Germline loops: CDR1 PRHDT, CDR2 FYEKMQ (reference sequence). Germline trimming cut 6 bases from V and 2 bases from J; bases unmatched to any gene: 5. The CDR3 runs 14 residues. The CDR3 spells CASRVSGGPYEQYF. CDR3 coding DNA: TGTGCCAGCAGAGTTAGCGGGGGTCCCTACGAGCAGTACTTC. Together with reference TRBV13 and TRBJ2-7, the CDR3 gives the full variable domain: AAGVIQSPRHLIKEKRETATLKCYPIPRHDTVYWYQQGPGQDPQFLISFYEKMQSDKGSIPDRFSAQQFSDYHSELNMSSLELGDSALYFCASRVSGGPYEQYFGPGTRLTVT.

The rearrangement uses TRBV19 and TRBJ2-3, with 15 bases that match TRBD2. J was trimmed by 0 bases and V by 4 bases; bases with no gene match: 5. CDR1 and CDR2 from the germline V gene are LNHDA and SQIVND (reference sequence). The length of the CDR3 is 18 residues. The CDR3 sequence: CASSKGLAGGPSTDTQYF. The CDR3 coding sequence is TGTGCCAGTAGTAAGGGACTAGCGGGGGGTCCTAGCACAGATACGCAGTATTTT. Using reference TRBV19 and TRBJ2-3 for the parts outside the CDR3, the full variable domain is DGGITQSPKYLFRKEGQNVTLSCEQNLNHDAMYWYRQDPGQGLRLIYYSQIVNDFQKGDIAEGYSVSREKKESFPLTVTSAQKNPTAFYLCASSKGLAGGPSTDTQYFGPGTRLTVL.